Shown below are 2 T cell receptor beta chains from a single sample sequenced in a study of T-cell memory formation after mild COVID-19. TCRdb analysed the 5' RACE reads with MiXCR anew, one entry per CDR3 protein. The sample records hundreds of thousands of distinct CDR3 sequences, 15% to 25% being singletons. Sequencing was done on a sample of PBMCs or a T cell subset sorted from them (not recorded which). The receptors shown here come from an adult woman who had mild COVID-19 (a few samples of this study predate the infection). Cell type and time point are not known.

The chain links TRBV12-3 or TRBV12-4 to TRBJ1-2, with TRBD1 matching 7 bases. This CDR3 has 15 residues. Unmatched junction bases numbered 11, after V lost 6 bases and J lost 4 bases. The CDR3 sequence: CASSLDRAWSYGYTF. The CDR3 DNA reads TGTGCCAGCAGCCTAGACAGGGCATGGAGCTATGGCTACACCTTC.

This clonotype occurred a few times. The rearrangement joins TRBV6-5 to TRBJ1-2; tentatively, D is TRBD1 (5 bases). With 8 bases removed from V and 4 bases from J, the gap between germline ends came to 17 bases. Germline CDR1 and CDR2: MNHEY and SVGAGI. The CDR3 loop spans 14 amino acids. The CDR3, as DNA: TGTGCCAGCGGGGGGGACGAGCGGATCTATGGCTACACCTTC. Its translation is CASGGDERIYGYTF.